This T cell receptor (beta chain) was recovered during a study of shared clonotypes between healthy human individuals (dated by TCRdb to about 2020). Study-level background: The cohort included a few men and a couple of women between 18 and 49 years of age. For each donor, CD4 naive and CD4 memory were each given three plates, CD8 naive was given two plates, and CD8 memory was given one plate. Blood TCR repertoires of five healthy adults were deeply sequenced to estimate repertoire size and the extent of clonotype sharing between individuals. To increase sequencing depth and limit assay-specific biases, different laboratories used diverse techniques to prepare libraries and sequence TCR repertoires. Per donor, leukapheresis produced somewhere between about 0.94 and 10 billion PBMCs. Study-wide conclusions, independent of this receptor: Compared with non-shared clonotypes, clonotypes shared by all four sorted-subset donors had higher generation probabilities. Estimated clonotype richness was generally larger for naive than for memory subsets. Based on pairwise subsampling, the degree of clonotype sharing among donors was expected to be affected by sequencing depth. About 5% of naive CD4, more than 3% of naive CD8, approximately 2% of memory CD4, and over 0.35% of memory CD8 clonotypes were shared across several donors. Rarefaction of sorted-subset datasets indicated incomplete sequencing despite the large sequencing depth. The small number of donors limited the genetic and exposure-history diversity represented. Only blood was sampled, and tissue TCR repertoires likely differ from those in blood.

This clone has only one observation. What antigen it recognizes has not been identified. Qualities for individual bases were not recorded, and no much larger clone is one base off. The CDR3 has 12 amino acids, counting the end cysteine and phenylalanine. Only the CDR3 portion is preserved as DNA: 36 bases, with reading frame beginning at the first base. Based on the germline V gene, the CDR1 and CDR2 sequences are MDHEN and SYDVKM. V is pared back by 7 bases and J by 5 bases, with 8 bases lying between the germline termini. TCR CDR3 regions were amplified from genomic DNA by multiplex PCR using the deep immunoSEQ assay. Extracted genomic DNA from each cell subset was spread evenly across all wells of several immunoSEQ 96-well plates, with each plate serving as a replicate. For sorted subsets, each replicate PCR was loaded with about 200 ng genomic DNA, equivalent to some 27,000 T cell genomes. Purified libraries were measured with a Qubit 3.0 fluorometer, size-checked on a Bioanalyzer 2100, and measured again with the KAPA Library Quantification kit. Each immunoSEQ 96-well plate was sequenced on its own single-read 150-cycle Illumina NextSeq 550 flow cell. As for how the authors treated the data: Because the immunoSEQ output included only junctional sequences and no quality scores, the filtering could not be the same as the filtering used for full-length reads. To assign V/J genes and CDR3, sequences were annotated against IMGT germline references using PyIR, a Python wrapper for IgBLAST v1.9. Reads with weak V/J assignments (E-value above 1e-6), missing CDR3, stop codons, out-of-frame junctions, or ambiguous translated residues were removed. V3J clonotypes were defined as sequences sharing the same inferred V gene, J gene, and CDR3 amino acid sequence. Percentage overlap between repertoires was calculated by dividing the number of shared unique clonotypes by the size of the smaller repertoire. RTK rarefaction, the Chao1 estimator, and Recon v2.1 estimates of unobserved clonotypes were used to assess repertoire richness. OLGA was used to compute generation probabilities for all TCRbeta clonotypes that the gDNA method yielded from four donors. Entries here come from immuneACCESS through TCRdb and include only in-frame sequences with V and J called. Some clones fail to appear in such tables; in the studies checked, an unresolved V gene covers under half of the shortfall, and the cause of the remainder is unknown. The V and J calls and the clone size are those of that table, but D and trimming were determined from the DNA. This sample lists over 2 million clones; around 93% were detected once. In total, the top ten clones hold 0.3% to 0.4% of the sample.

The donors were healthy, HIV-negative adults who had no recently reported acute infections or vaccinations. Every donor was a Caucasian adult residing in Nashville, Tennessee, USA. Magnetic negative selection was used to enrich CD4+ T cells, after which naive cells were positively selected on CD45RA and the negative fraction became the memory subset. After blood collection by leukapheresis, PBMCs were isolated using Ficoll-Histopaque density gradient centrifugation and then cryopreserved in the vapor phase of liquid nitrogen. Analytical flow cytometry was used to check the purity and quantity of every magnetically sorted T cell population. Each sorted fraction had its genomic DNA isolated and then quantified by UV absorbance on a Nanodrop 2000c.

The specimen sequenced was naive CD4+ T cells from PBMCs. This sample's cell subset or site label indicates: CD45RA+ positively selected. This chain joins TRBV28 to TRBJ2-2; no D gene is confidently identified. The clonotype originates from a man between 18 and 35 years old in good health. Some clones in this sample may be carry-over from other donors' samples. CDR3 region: CASKGRTGELFF. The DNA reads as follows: TGTGCCAGCAAAGGACGTACCGGGGAGCTGTTTTTT. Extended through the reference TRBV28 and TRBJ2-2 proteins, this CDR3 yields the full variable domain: DVKVTQSSRYLVKRTGEKVFLECVQDMDHENMFWYRQDPGLGLRLIYFSYDVKMKEKGDIPEGYSVSREKKERFSLILESASTNQTSMYLCASKGRTGELFFGEGSRLTVL.